This is a list of T cell receptor beta chains from one sample in a study of shared clonotypes between healthy human individuals. Generated by immunoSEQ multiplex PCR, the TCRdb table keeps only in-frame clones and is missing some. The sample records over 2,000,000 clones, 93% being singletons. Sequencing input: naive CD8+ T cells from PBMCs. The receptor source for this set is a man younger than 35 in good health. Some clones in this sample may be carry-over from other donors' samples. Each CDR3 is given without its conserved first and last residue. Each record gives: V gene, J gene, CDR3 protein.

v_call: TRBV9
j_call: TRBJ2-7
cdr3_aa: ASSTTSSGEQY

v_call: TRBV27
j_call: TRBJ2-7
cdr3_aa: ASRTAGYEQY

v_call: TRBV19
j_call: TRBJ1-1
cdr3_aa: ASSLWGTEAF

v_call: TRBV7-9
j_call: TRBJ2-2
cdr3_aa: ASSDKGGLDRGAGELF

v_call: TRBV5-1
j_call: TRBJ2-2
cdr3_aa: ASSPLGTGPNTGELF

v_call: TRBV29-1
j_call: TRBJ2-1
cdr3_aa: SVGSYNEQF

v_call: TRBV27
j_call: TRBJ1-5
cdr3_aa: ASSLAYSNQPQH

v_call: TRBV5-6
j_call: TRBJ2-7
cdr3_aa: ASSYGAPYEQY

v_call: TRBV15
j_call: TRBJ1-5
cdr3_aa: ATSRGRTGNQPQH

v_call: TRBV18
j_call: TRBJ2-5
cdr3_aa: ASSPTGPRETQY

v_call: TRBV5-1
j_call: TRBJ1-5
cdr3_aa: ASSLSRNNQPQH

v_call: TRBV27
j_call: TRBJ2-7
cdr3_aa: ASSLQGPYEQY

v_call: TRBV27
j_call: TRBJ2-1
cdr3_aa: ASSFVGGPYNEQF

v_call: TRBV5-1
j_call: TRBJ2-3
cdr3_aa: ASSPLGVGIGTDTQY

v_call: TRBV5-1
j_call: TRBJ2-3
cdr3_aa: ASSKVGTGRTDTQY

v_call: TRBV7-9
j_call: TRBJ2-1
cdr3_aa: ASSSPTGWGEQF

v_call: TRBV7-9
j_call: TRBJ2-5
cdr3_aa: ASSLVDVKGETQY

v_call: TRBV5-4
j_call: TRBJ2-7
cdr3_aa: ASSLSTSGYYEQY

v_call: TRBV7-2
j_call: TRBJ2-7
cdr3_aa: ASSQGTGLTYEQY

v_call: TRBV19
j_call: TRBJ1-2
cdr3_aa: ASSIRSNYGYT

v_call: TRBV7-3
j_call: TRBJ2-1
cdr3_aa: ASSLSSGRLTEQF

v_call: TRBV27
j_call: TRBJ2-7
cdr3_aa: ASSLSPFYEQY

v_call: TRBV7-2
j_call: TRBJ2-2
cdr3_aa: ASSVRPTSGNRGPGELF

v_call: TRBV5-1
j_call: TRBJ2-7
cdr3_aa: ASSSTGTANYEQY

v_call: TRBV19
j_call: TRBJ1-3
cdr3_aa: ASSFSVEGAGNTIY

v_call: TRBV6-5
j_call: TRBJ1-5
cdr3_aa: ASSYRQGNQPQH

v_call: TRBV7-3
j_call: TRBJ2-7
cdr3_aa: ASSLTGTGEQY

v_call: TRBV19
j_call: TRBJ2-5
cdr3_aa: ASTPGRYLQETQY

v_call: TRBV5-4
j_call: TRBJ2-1
cdr3_aa: ASSGIADEQF

v_call: TRBV5-4
j_call: TRBJ1-1
cdr3_aa: ASSLLGQGVAGLEAF

v_call: TRBV28
j_call: TRBJ2-1
cdr3_aa: ASSLSRGSDEQF

v_call: TRBV19
j_call: TRBJ2-2
cdr3_aa: ASSINGGSDTGELF

v_call: TRBV5-4
j_call: TRBJ1-1
cdr3_aa: ASRMGQATNTEAF

v_call: TRBV19
j_call: TRBJ2-5
cdr3_aa: ASSKLAGGQETQY

v_call: TRBV7-6
j_call: TRBJ2-7
cdr3_aa: ASSRSTSGGPREQY

v_call: TRBV19
j_call: TRBJ2-2
cdr3_aa: ASLWSGTGELF

v_call: TRBV6-1
j_call: TRBJ2-5
cdr3_aa: ASSEWASGALPYQETQY

v_call: TRBV28
j_call: TRBJ1-3
cdr3_aa: ASSLFGTGENTIY

v_call: TRBV9
j_call: TRBJ2-1
cdr3_aa: ASSDQLAGGDNEQF

v_call: TRBV5-4
j_call: TRBJ2-3
cdr3_aa: ASSLGTSGRAPLTDTQY

v_call: TRBV2
j_call: TRBJ1-1
cdr3_aa: ARVGQSNTEAF

v_call: TRBV7-3
j_call: TRBJ2-3
cdr3_aa: ASAFGHSTDTQY

v_call: TRBV4-3
j_call: TRBJ2-5
cdr3_aa: ASSPDRGETQY

v_call: TRBV19
j_call: TRBJ2-1
cdr3_aa: ASSPPLGFGAYNEQF

v_call: TRBV4-2
j_call: TRBJ1-1
cdr3_aa: ASSQVRQGVAF

v_call: TRBV9
j_call: TRBJ2-7
cdr3_aa: ASSVVGGPNYEQY

v_call: TRBV4-1
j_call: TRBJ2-7
cdr3_aa: ASSHLSGEQY

v_call: TRBV7-3
j_call: TRBJ2-7
cdr3_aa: ASSAGQGWEEQY

v_call: TRBV5-4
j_call: TRBJ2-3
cdr3_aa: ASSFRDHTDTQY

v_call: TRBV6-5
j_call: TRBJ1-1
cdr3_aa: ASSYRAVNTEAF

v_call: TRBV19
j_call: TRBJ2-3
cdr3_aa: ATKKAGGPPDTQY

v_call: TRBV4-1
j_call: TRBJ1-2
cdr3_aa: ASSLGTLPGNYGYT

v_call: TRBV2
j_call: TRBJ2-1
cdr3_aa: ASSEETGLPGREQF

v_call: TRBV7-2
j_call: TRBJ2-3
cdr3_aa: ASSLDGTSGFGDTQY

v_call: TRBV7-9
j_call: TRBJ2-7
cdr3_aa: ASSEGSSGGYEQY